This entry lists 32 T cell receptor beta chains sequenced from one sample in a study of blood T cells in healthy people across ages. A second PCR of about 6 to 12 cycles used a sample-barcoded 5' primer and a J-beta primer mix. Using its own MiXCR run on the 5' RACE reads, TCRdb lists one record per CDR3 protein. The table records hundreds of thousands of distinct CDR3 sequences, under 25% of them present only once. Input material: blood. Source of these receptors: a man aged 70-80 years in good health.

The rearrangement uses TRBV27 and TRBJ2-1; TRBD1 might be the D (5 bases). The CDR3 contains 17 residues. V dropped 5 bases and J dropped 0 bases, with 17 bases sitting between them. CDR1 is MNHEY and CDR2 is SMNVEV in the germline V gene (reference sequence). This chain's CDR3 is CASSPRATASSYNEQFF. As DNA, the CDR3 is TGTGCCAGCAGTCCGCGCGCGACAGCGAGCTCCTACAATGAGCAGTTCTTC.

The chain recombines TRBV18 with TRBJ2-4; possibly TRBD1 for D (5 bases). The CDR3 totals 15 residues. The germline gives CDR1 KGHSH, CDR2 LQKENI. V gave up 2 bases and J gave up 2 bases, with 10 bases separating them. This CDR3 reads CASSPIPGTKNIQYF. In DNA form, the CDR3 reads TGTGCCAGCTCACCAATTCCAGGGACCAAAAACATTCAGTACTTC.

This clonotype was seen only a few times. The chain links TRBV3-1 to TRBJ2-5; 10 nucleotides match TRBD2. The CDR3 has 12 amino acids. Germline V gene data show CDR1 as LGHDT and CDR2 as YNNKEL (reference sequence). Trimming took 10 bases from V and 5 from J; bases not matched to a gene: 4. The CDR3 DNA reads TGTGCCACTGGGACTAGCGTGGAGACCCAGTACTTC. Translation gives CATGTSVETQYF.

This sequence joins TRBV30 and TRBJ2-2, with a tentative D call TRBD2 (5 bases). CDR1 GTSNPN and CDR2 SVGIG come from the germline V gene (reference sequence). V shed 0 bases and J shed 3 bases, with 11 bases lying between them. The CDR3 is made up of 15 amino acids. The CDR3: CAWSVAAAHTGELFF. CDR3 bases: TGTGCCTGGAGTGTAGCGGCAGCCCACACCGGGGAGCTGTTTTTT.

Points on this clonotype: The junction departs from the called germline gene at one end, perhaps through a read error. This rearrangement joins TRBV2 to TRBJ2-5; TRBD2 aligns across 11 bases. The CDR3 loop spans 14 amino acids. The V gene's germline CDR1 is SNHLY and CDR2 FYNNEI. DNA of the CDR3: TGTGTCAGCAGTCGTGGGACTAGCGGAGAGACCCAGTACTTC. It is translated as CVSSRGTSGETQYF. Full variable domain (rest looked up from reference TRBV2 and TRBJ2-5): EPEVTQTPSHQVTQMGQEVILRCVPISNHLYFYWYRQILGQKVEFLVSFYNNEISEKSEIFDDQFSVERPDGSNFTLKIRSTKLEDSAMYFCVSSRGTSGETQYFGPGTRLLVL.

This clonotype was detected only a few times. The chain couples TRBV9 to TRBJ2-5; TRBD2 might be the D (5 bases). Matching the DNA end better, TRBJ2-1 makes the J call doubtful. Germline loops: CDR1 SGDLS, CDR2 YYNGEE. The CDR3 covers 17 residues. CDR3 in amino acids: CASSPLGYSVRSPEQFF. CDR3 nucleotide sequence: TGTGCCAGCAGCCCACTGGGGTATAGCGTGAGGTCTCCGGAGCAGTTCTTC.

DNA for the CDR3: TGCGCCAGCAAAGGTAGTACTAGCGGGAGCACAGATACGCAGTATTTT. It translates to CASKGSTSGSTDTQYF. The chain recombines TRBV5-1 with TRBJ2-3; 9 bases fit TRBD2. Germline V gene data show CDR1 as SGHRS and CDR2 as YFSETQ. The CDR3 consists of 16 residues. After removal of 6 bases from V and 0 bases from J, the junction contained 8 bases not matched to a gene.

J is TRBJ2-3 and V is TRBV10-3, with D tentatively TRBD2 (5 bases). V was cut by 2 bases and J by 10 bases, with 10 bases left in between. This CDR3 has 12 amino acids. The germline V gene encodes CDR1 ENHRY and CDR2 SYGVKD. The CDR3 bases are TGTGCCATCAGTGAGCCGACTACTGCGCAGTATTTT. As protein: CAISEPTTAQYF.

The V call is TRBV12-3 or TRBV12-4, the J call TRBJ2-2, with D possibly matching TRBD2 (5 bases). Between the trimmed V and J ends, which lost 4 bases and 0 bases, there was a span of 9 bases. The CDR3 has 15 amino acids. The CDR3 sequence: CASSSFGANTGELFF. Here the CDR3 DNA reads TGTGCCAGCAGTTCTTTCGGGGCGAACACCGGGGAGCTGTTTTTT.

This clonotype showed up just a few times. This CDR3 reads CASSLKSGRDGETQYF. CDR3 coding DNA: TGTGCCAGCAGCTTAAAGTCCGGCAGGGATGGAGAGACCCAGTACTTC. The chain couples TRBV7-2 to TRBJ2-5, with TRBD1 as a possible D gene (5 bases). The length of the CDR3 is 16 residues. The germline gives CDR1 SGHTA, CDR2 FQGNSA. V shed 2 bases and J shed 4 bases, with 17 bases lying between them.

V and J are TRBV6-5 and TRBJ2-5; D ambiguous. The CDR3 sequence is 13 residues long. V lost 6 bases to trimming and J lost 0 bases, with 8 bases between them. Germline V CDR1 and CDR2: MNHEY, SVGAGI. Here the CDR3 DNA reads TGTGCCAGCAGACCTCTGTACCAAGAGACCCAGTACTTC. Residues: CASRPLYQETQYF.

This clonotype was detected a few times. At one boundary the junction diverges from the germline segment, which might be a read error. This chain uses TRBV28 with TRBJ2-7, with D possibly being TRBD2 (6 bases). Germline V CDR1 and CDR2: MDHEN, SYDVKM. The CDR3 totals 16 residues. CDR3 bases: TGTGCCAGCAGTTTAGGGGGGTTGAGGGCATCCTACGAGCAGTGCTTC. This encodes CASSLGGLRASYEQCF.

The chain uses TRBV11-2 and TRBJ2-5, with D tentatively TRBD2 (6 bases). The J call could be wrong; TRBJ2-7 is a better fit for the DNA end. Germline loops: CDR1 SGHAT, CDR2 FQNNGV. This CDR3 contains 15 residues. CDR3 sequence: CASSPGGLLIHEQYF. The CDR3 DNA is TGTGCCAGCAGCCCCGGAGGGCTATTGATCCACGAGCAGTACTTC.

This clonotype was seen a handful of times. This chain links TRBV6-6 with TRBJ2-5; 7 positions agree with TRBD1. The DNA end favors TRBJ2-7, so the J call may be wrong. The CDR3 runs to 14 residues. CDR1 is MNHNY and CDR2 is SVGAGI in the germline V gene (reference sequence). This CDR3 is CASNPGQSSYEQYF. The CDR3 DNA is TGTGCCAGCAATCCGGGACAGAGCTCCTACGAGCAGTACTTC.

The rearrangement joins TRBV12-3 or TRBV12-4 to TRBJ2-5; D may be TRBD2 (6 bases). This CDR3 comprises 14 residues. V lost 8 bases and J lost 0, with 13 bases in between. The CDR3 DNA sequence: TGTGCCAGCGGGGAGGCGTTCGACCAAGAGACCCAGTACTTC. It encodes CASGEAFDQETQYF.

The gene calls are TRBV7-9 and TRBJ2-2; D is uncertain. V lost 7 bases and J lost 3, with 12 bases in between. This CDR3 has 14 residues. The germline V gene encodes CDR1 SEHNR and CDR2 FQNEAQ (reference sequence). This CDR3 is CASTPSADTGELFF. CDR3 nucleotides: TGTGCCAGCACCCCCTCAGCCGACACCGGGGAGCTGTTTTTT.

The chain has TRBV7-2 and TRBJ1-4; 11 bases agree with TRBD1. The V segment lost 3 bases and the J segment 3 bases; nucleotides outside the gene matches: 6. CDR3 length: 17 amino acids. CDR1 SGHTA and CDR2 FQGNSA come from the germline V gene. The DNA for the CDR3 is TGTGCCAGCAGCTTGGGACAGGGGGTTACGGCTAATGAAAAACTGTTTTTT. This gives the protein CASSLGQGVTANEKLFF.

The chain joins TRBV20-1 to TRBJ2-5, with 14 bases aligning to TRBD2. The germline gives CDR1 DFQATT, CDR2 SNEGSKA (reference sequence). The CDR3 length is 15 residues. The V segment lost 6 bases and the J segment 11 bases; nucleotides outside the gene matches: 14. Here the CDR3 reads CSAMGLAGAQVEQYF. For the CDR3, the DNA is TGCAGTGCAATGGGACTAGCGGGAGCCCAGGTTGAGCAGTACTTC.

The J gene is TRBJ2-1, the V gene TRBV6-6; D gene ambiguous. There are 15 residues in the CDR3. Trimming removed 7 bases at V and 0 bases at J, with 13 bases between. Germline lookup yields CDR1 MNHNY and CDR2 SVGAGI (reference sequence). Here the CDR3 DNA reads TGTGCCAGCACCCATTACTTTAGCTCCTACAATGAGCAGTTCTTC. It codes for CASTHYFSSYNEQFF.

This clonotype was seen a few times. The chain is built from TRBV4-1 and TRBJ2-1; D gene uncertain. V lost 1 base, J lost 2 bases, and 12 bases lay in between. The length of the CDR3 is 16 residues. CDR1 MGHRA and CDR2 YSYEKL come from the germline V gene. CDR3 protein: CASSQGSALTYNEQFF. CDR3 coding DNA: TGCGCCAGCAGCCAAGGTTCGGCCCTAACCTACAATGAGCAGTTCTTC.

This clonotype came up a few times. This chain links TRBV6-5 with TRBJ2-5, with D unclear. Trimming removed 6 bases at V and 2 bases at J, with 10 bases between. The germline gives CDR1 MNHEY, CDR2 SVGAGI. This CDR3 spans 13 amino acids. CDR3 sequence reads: CASRPGAQETQYF. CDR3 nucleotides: TGTGCCAGCAGACCTGGAGCGCAAGAGACCCAGTACTTC.

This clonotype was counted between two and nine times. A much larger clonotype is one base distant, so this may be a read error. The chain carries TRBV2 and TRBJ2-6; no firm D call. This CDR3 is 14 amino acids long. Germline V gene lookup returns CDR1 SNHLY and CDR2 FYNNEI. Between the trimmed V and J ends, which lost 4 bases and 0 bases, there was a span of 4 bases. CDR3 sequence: CASSGPSGANVLTF. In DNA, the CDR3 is TGTGCCAGCAGTGGGCCCTCTGGGGCCAACGTCCTGACTTTC.

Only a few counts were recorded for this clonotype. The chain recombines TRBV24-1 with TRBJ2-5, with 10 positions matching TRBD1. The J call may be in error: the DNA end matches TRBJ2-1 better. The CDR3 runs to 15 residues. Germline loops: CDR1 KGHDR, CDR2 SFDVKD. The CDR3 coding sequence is TGTGCCACCAGTGACCTGGGACAGGGGATCAATGAGCAGTTCTTC. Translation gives CATSDLGQGINEQFF.

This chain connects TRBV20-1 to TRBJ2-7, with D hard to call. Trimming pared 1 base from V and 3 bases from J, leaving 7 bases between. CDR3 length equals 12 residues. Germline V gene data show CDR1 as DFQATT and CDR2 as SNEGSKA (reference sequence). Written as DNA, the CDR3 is TGCAGTGCTAGAGTACGGATCTACGAGCAGTACTTC. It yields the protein CSARVRIYEQYF.

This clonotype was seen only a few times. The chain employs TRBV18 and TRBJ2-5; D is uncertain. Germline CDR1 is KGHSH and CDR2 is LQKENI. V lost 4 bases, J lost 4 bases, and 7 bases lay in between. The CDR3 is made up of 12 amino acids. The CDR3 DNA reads TGTGCCAGCTCACAGGGTTCAGAGACCCAGTACTTC. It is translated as CASSQGSETQYF.

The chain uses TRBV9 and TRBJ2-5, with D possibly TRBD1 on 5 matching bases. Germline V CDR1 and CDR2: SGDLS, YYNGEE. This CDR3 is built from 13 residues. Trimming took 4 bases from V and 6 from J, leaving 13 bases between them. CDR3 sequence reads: CASSPRQGQTQYF. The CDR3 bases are TGTGCCAGCAGCCCCCGCCAGGGTCAGACCCAGTACTTC.

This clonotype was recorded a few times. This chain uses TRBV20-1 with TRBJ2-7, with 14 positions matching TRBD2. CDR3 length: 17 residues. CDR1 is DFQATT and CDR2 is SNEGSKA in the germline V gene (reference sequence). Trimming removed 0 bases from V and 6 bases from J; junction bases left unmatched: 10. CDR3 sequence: CSARDWTGGLAGVEQYF. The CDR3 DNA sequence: TGCAGTGCTAGAGATTGGACAGGGGGACTAGCGGGGGTCGAGCAGTACTTC.

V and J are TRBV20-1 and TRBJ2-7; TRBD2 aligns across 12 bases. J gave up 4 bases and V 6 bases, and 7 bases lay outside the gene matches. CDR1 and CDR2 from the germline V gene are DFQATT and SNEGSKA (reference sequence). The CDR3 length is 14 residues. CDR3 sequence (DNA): TGCAGTGCGATAAGGACTAGCGGGATGTACGAGCAGTACTTC. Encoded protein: CSAIRTSGMYEQYF.

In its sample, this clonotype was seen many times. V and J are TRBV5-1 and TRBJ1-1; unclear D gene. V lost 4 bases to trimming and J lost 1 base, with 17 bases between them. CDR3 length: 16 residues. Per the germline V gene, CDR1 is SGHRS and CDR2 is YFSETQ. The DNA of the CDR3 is TGCGCCAGCAGCCCAACGACCCAGCGGGGGAACACTGAAGCTTTCTTT. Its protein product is CASSPTTQRGNTEAFF.

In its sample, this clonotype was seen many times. Here the CDR3 reads CASSPLSGTGFEKLFF. CDR3 nucleotide sequence: TGTGCCAGCAGCCCCCTTTCGGGGACAGGTTTTGAAAAACTGTTTTTT. The J gene is TRBJ1-4, the V gene TRBV7-6; 8 bases are a match to TRBD1. The germline CDR1 and CDR2 sequences are SGHVS and FNYEAQ. The junction had 12 bases not matched to a gene; V was cut back by 5 bases and J by 7 bases. CDR3 length: 16 residues.

The CDR3 region is CSALVGANEKLFF. DNA for the CDR3: TGCAGTGCCCTCGTGGGGGCTAATGAAAAACTGTTTTTT. V usage is TRBV20-1 and J usage is TRBJ1-4; D may be TRBD1 (5 bases). Germline V gene sequence: CDR1 DFQATT, CDR2 SNEGSKA (reference sequence). V was pared by 6 bases and J by 3 bases, with 11 bases between. The CDR3 is 13 amino acids.

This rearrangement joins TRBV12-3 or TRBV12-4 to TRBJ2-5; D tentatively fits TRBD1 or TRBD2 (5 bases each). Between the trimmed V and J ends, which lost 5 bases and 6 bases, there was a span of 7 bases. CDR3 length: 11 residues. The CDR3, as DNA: TGTGCCAGCAGTCAGGGACAGACCCAGTACTTC. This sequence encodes CASSQGQTQYF.